The 27 T cell receptor beta chains below were found in one sample sequenced in a study of cytomegalovirus exposure and HLA in healthy donors. The PCR had 60 Vbeta and 13 Jbeta primers. Sequenced by immunoSEQ multiplex PCR; TCRdb stores in-frame clones only, minus some. The sample shows about 150,000 clones, roughly 62% of them seen only once. The sample was PBMCs. The source of these receptors is a male donor in good health and CMV-seronegative.

The rearrangement joins TRBV21-1 to TRBJ1-2. TRBV21-1 corresponds to a pseudogene. The CDR3 contains 17 residues. CDR3 DNA: TGTGCCAGCAGCAAAGGGAGCACGGTCCCGGCTATCTATGGCTACACCTTC. Protein sequence: CASSKGSTVPAIYGYTF.

J is TRBJ1-1 and V is TRBV19, with TRBD1 as a possible D gene (5 bases). There are 13 residues in the CDR3. Germline values: CDR1 LNHDA, CDR2 SQIVND (reference sequence). Deletions cut 1 base from V and 5 bases from J, with 8 bases between. The CDR3 spells CASSIGRQTEAFF. As DNA, the CDR3 is TGTGCCAGTAGTATAGGTCGACAGACTGAAGCTTTCTTT.

This clone was found a few times. This chain uses TRBV9 with TRBJ1-2, with a possible D match to TRBD1 (5 bases). Trimming cost V 0 bases and J 8 bases, with 14 bases left between them. Germline CDR1 is SGDLS and CDR2 is YYNGEE. The CDR3 runs 14 residues. The CDR3 DNA is TGTGCCAGCAGCGTAGGGAGGGGCCAAGACGGCTACACCTTC. This sequence encodes CASSVGRGQDGYTF.

The J gene is TRBJ1-5, the V gene TRBV18; D is ambiguous. The CDR3 runs 14 residues. V was pared by 6 bases and J by 0 bases, with 9 bases between. The germline gives CDR1 KGHSH, CDR2 LQKENI. CDR3 amino acids: CASSDTDSNQPQHF. The CDR3 DNA reads TGTGCCAGCTCTGACACGGATAGCAATCAGCCCCAGCATTTT.

V is TRBV19 and J is TRBJ2-7; 11 bases are a match to TRBD1. The V gene's germline CDR1 is LNHDA and CDR2 SQIVND (reference sequence). The CDR3 is 15 amino acids. The V gene end was trimmed by 2 bases and the J gene end by 6 bases; junction bases not matched to a gene: 6. The CDR3 coding sequence is TGTGCCAGTAGTATACAAGGACAGGGGGCCCTCGAGCAGTACTTC. Its protein product is CASSIQGQGALEQYF.

The V gene is TRBV27, the J gene TRBJ1-4; TRBD1 aligns across 10 bases. The V gene end was trimmed by 4 bases and the J gene end by 10 bases; junction bases not matched to a gene: 3. CDR3 length: 13 residues. CDR1 is MNHEY, CDR2 SMNVEV, per germline (reference sequence). As DNA, the CDR3 is TGTGCCAGCAGTTGGACAGGGGGTAGAAAACTGTTTTTT. Translating gives CASSWTGGRKLFF.

The rearrangement uses TRBV5-4 and TRBJ2-5; maybe TRBD2 (6 bases). The CDR3 is 14 amino acids. Germline assignment: CDR1 SGHNT and CDR2 YYREEE (reference sequence). The V end was cut by 3 bases, the J end by 5 bases, with 14 bases between. The CDR3 reads CASSSRLGSETQYF. The DNA of the CDR3 is TGTGCCAGCAGCTCAAGACTAGGATCCGAGACCCAGTACTTC. Together with reference TRBV5-4 and TRBJ2-5, the CDR3 gives the full variable domain: ETGVTQSPTHLIKTRGQQVTLRCSSQSGHNTVSWYQQALGQGPQFIFQYYREEENGRGNFPPRFSGLQFPNYSSELNVNALELDDSALYLCASSSRLGSETQYFGPGTRLLVL.

The V call is TRBV4-3, the J call TRBJ1-2; 8 bases fit TRBD1. The CDR3 contains 16 residues. The germline CDR1 and CDR2 sequences are LGHNA and YSLEER. The V gene end was trimmed by 0 bases and the J gene end by 6 bases; junction bases not matched to a gene: 9. This CDR3 reads CASSQEDRVETHGYTF. CDR3 nucleotide sequence: TGCGCCAGCAGCCAAGAGGACAGGGTGGAGACTCATGGCTACACCTTC.

In DNA form, the CDR3 reads TGTGCCAGCAGCTCCTCCCTTGCGGGGGGGGCCTACAATGAGCAGTTCTTC. It translates to CASSSSLAGGAYNEQFF. The rearrangement joins TRBV7-6 to TRBJ2-1; 9 bases match TRBD2. V dropped 4 bases and J dropped 2; count of bases not matched to a gene: 9. Germline CDR1 SGHVS, CDR2 FNYEAQ. The CDR3 covers 17 residues.

There are a few counts of this clone. The V gene is TRBV6-6, the J gene TRBJ2-5; the D gene is possibly TRBD2 (6 bases). The V end was cut by 2 bases, the J end by 4 bases, with 14 bases between. The CDR3 totals 15 residues. Looked up from germline, CDR1 is MNHNY and CDR2 is SVGAGI (reference sequence). DNA for the CDR3: TGTGCCAGCAGTTACCCTGGAGGAGGGAGAGAGACCCAGTACTTC. Residues: CASSYPGGGRETQYF.

V and J are TRBV6-1 and TRBJ1-3; TRBD1 matches 7 bases. Germline assignment: CDR1 MNHNS and CDR2 SASEGT. There are 15 residues in the CDR3. V lost 6 bases, J lost 0 bases, and 5 bases stayed unmatched. The CDR3, as DNA: TGTGCCAGCAGGGAGGGGGCTCACTCTGGAAACACCATATATTTT. It encodes CASREGAHSGNTIYF.

The chain uses TRBV5-1 and TRBJ2-2; 7 positions agree with TRBD1. The germline V gene has CDR1 SGHRS and CDR2 YFSETQ. This CDR3 comprises 15 residues. With 4 bases clipped from V and 5 bases from J, the junction kept 8 bases outside the gene matches. Here the CDR3 DNA reads TGCGCCAGCAGCGTATTAGAACAGGGGACCGGGGAGCTGTTTTTT. Protein sequence: CASSVLEQGTGELFF. The full variable domain, in which reference TRBV5-1 and TRBJ2-2 provide the parts outside the CDR3, is KAGVTQTPRYLIKTRGQQVTLSCSPISGHRSVSWYQQTPGQGLQFLFEYFSETQRNKGNFPGRFSGRQFSNSRSEMNVSTLELGDSALYLCASSVLEQGTGELFFGEGSRLTVL.

CDR3 protein: CASSDHNPRTGNKETQYF. In DNA form, the CDR3 reads TGTGCCAGCAGTGACCACAATCCACGGACAGGGAATAAGGAGACCCAGTACTTC. V gene TRBV6-4 combines with J gene TRBJ2-5; TRBD1 agrees at 8 bases. CDR3 size: 18 residues. With 2 bases clipped from V and 5 bases from J, the junction kept 16 bases outside the gene matches. CDR1 is MRHNA, CDR2 SNTAGT, per germline.

V usage is TRBV19 and J usage is TRBJ2-5, with 9 bases identical to TRBD1. Germline V gives CDR1 LNHDA, CDR2 SQIVND (reference sequence). The ends lost 7 bases at V and 0 bases at J; junction bases unmatched: 3. This CDR3 is 14 amino acids long. CDR3 in DNA: TGTGCCAGTAAGAGGACAGGGGACCAAGAGACCCAGTACTTC. This encodes CASKRTGDQETQYF.

The chain joins TRBV5-6 to TRBJ2-1; TRBD1 agrees at 7 bases. The ends lost 1 base at V and 4 bases at J; junction bases unmatched: 5. This CDR3 has 15 residues. Germline assignment: CDR1 SGHDT and CDR2 YYEEEE. CDR3 bases: TGTGCCAGCAGCTTGTACTACAGGGGATACAATGAGCAGTTCTTC. This codes for CASSLYYRGYNEQFF.

This chain joins TRBV5-6 and TRBJ2-7, with 9 bases lining up with TRBD2. V trimming: 4 bases; J trimming: 0 bases; junction bases outside the gene matches: 5. The CDR3 length is 15 residues. Per germline, CDR1 SGHDT and CDR2 YYEEEE. In DNA, the CDR3 is TGTGCCAGCAGCCTTAGCGGGGGTCTCTCCTACGAGCAGTACTTC. It specifies CASSLSGGLSYEQYF.

This chain joins TRBV6-6 and TRBJ2-7, with TRBD1 identical over 8 bases. V lost 6 bases and J lost 0; bases outside the gene matches: 10. This CDR3 spans 16 amino acids. Per the germline V gene, CDR1 is MNHNY and CDR2 is SVGAGI (reference sequence). CDR3 sequence (DNA): TGTGCCAGCAGCCTCCGACAGGGGCGCGCCTCCTACGAGCAGTACTTC. This sequence encodes CASSLRQGRASYEQYF.

This clone was counted only a few times. Other DNA sequences from this sample encode an identical CDR3 as well. The V and J genes are TRBV6-5 and TRBJ2-7, with D tentatively TRBD1 (6 bases). Looked up from germline, CDR1 is MNHEY and CDR2 is SVGAGI. The CDR3 is made up of 14 amino acids. Trimming removed 0 bases at V and 4 bases at J, with 10 bases between. CDR3 residues: CASSYSGGSYEQYF. The CDR3 DNA follows: TGTGCCAGCAGTTACTCAGGGGGATCTTACGAGCAGTACTTC.

The V gene is TRBV6-5, the J gene TRBJ1-5; tentatively, D is TRBD1 (5 bases). Germline V gene sequence: CDR1 MNHEY, CDR2 SVGAGI. With 7 bases removed from V and 1 base from J, the gap between germline ends came to 11 bases. This CDR3 contains 14 residues. DNA of the CDR3: TGTGCCAGCATTGACAGACCGAGCAATCAGCCCCAGCATTTT. It yields the protein CASIDRPSNQPQHF.

This clone was seen only a few times. The chain employs TRBV5-4 and TRBJ2-1; 12 positions agree with TRBD2. This CDR3 is 15 amino acids long. Germline V gene lookup returns CDR1 SGHNT and CDR2 YYREEE (reference sequence). Unmatched junction bases numbered 6, after V lost 4 bases and J lost 7 bases. Written as DNA, the CDR3 is TGTGCCAGCAGCCCGGGGGGACTAGCGGGTAATGAGCAGTTCTTC. Translating it yields CASSPGGLAGNEQFF.

This clone was seen a single time. The V and J genes are TRBV7-2 and TRBJ2-2; maybe TRBD1 (6 bases). This CDR3 spans 16 amino acids. Deletions cut 2 bases from V and 0 bases from J, with 10 bases between. Germline V lookup: CDR1 SGHTA, CDR2 FQGNSA. This chain's CDR3 is CASSLLPGANTGELFF. For the CDR3, the DNA is TGTGCCAGCAGCTTACTCCCAGGGGCGAACACCGGGGAGCTGTTTTTT.

This clone showed up just a few times. V usage is TRBV4-1 and J usage is TRBJ2-2; 13 bases match TRBD2. The CDR3 covers 17 residues. CDR1 is MGHRA, CDR2 YSYEKL, per germline. V was pared by 6 bases and J by 4 bases, with 8 bases of the junction left unmatched. The CDR3 sequence: CASRTGLAGAPTGELFF. The CDR3 DNA follows: TGCGCCAGCAGGACCGGACTAGCGGGGGCCCCCACCGGGGAGCTGTTTTTT.

J is TRBJ1-4 and V is TRBV7-9, with TRBD1 identical over 9 bases. CDR3 length: 14 amino acids. Germline V gene lookup returns CDR1 SEHNR and CDR2 FQNEAQ (reference sequence). With 5 bases clipped from V and 4 bases from J, the junction kept 2 bases outside the gene matches. CDR3 protein: CASSLGQGNEKLFF. CDR3 bases: TGTGCCAGCAGCCTGGGACAGGGTAATGAAAAACTGTTTTTT.

The chain uses TRBV6-5 and TRBJ2-1; no definite D call. The CDR3 is made up of 15 amino acids. The V gene lost 8 bases and the J gene lost 0 bases, with 14 bases spanning the gap. The germline V gene encodes CDR1 MNHEY and CDR2 SVGAGI. CDR3 sequence reads: CASQSETSSYNEQFF. CDR3 nucleotide sequence: TGTGCCAGCCAATCGGAGACGAGCTCCTACAATGAGCAGTTCTTC.

V and J are TRBV5-5 and TRBJ1-2; D is possibly TRBD1 (5 bases). Germline CDR1 and CDR2: SGHKS and YYEKEE (reference sequence). The CDR3 is 15 amino acids. The V end was cut by 2 bases, the J end by 8 bases, with 19 bases between. The CDR3 here is CASSFSPNTGVGYTF. The CDR3 nucleotides read TGTGCCAGCAGCTTTTCCCCCAACACGGGGGTGGGCTACACCTTC.

The chain uses TRBV7-9 and TRBJ2-5, with TRBD1 matching over 8 bases. CDR1 is SEHNR and CDR2 is FQNEAQ in the germline V gene (reference sequence). The CDR3 contains 15 residues. The J segment lost 1 base and the V segment lost 5 bases, leaving 6 bases of the junction unmatched. The CDR3 sequence is CASSRLGQGQETQYF. The CDR3 coding sequence is TGTGCCAGCAGCCGCCTCGGACAGGGCCAAGAGACCCAGTACTTC. Variable domain in full (rest from reference TRBV7-9 and TRBJ2-5): DTGVSQNPRHKITKRGQNVTFRCDPISEHNRLYWYRQTLGQGPEFLTYFQNEAQLEKSRLLSDRFSAERPKGSFSTLEIQRTEQGDSAMYLCASSRLGQGQETQYFGPGTRLLVL.

J is TRBJ2-1 and V is TRBV6-5; 8 bases agree with TRBD1. There are 15 residues in the CDR3. V lost 2 bases, J lost 2 bases, and 2 bases stayed unmatched. Per the germline V gene, CDR1 is MNHEY and CDR2 is SVGAGI. As DNA, the CDR3 is TGTGCCAGCAGTTACGGACAGGGCCCCTACAATGAGCAGTTCTTC. Translated, it gives CASSYGQGPYNEQFF.